These T cell receptor beta chains were read from a single sample in a study of T cell repertoires in cytomegalovirus infection. TCRdb redid the calling of the reads with MiXCR, one entry per CDR3 protein. The sample holds 450,000 to 550,000 distinct CDR3 sequences; more than 15% are singletons and the top ten take roughly a quarter. The sample consisted of CD8+ T cells from PBMCs. Receptor source: a human donor in good health (CMV status not recorded). Some clones in this sample may be carry-over from other donors' samples. The CDR3 runs from the conserved cysteine through the conserved F or W. Not every row has a clone size; where given, it reads once, few, many or a size class.

clone_size	j_call	v_call	cdr3_aa
many	TRBJ1-2	TRBV2	CASQGVYGYTF
many	TRBJ2-1	TRBV6-1	CASSEGRLAAYTIRGNEQFF
NA	TRBJ1-2	TRBV12-3/TRBV12-4	CASSERDNGYTF
many	TRBJ2-7	TRBV6-6	CASSPYRSSYEQYF
NA	TRBJ2-1	TRBV28	CATGARGDEQFF
many	TRBJ2-7	TRBV6-5	CASSFWTSGGTHEQYF
many	TRBJ2-2	TRBV5-4	CASSLEGFAGELFF
few	TRBJ2-2	TRBV15	CATSRDNQGGNTGELFF
few	TRBJ1-1	TRBV27	CASSSNRDFGNTEAFF
many	TRBJ1-1	TRBV19	CASSDPTAGPEAFF
NA	TRBJ1-1	TRBV12-5	CASGLGPGAFF
many	TRBJ2-7	TRBV6-2/TRBV6-3	CASGRDGPYPTYEQYF
many	TRBJ1-2	TRBV7-2	CASSLTQKQGYYGYTF
NA	TRBJ1-2	TRBV12-3/TRBV12-4	CASSSPYPIQGDHGYTF
NA	TRBJ2-1	TRBV27	CASTGGQDSYNEQFF
few	TRBJ1-5	TRBV4-1	CASSQVLGQPQHF
many	TRBJ2-1	TRBV7-8	CASSFPRLTSNNEQFF
few	TRBJ2-7	TRBV5-1	CASSDRGTYEQYF
NA	TRBJ1-1	TRBV19	CASSPGLENTEAFF
NA	TRBJ1-2	TRBV5-1	CASSLQGKANYGYTF
many	TRBJ2-7	TRBV28	CASSPPGLAEGYEQYF
NA	TRBJ2-7	TRBV20-1	CSASLAGGPHYEQYF
few	TRBJ1-2	TRBV19	CASRTGRVGYTF
NA	TRBJ2-5	TRBV5-6	CASSSAGATKTQYF